Reported below is one TCR beta chain. The antigen remains undetermined. The data are from a study of cytotoxic CD8 clonotypes in ibrutinib-treated CLL. The study, taken as a whole, reports: There were few public clonotypes, and on treatment they contracted or stayed stable.

Data came from immunoSEQ multiplex PCR; TCRdb stores just in-frame clones and leaves some out. The sample consists of approximately 200,000 clones, around 72% of them appearing once. Cryopreserved PBMCs yielded roughly 2.1 micrograms of genomic DNA for TCR beta libraries. Germline values: CDR1 SGHNT, CDR2 YYREEE (reference sequence). Deletions cut 0 bases from V and 2 bases from J, with 14 bases between. The CDR3 sequence is 16 residues long. V gene TRBV5-4 combines with J gene TRBJ2-5; D gene unclear. Sequenced here: PBMCs, sampled after 24 months of ibrutinib treatment. This sequence originates from a human donor with chronic lymphocytic leukemia. In nucleotides, the CDR3 is TGTGCCAGCAGCTTGGGGTTCGGAGAGACTCAAGAGACCCAGTACTTC. It encodes CASSLGFGETQETQYF.